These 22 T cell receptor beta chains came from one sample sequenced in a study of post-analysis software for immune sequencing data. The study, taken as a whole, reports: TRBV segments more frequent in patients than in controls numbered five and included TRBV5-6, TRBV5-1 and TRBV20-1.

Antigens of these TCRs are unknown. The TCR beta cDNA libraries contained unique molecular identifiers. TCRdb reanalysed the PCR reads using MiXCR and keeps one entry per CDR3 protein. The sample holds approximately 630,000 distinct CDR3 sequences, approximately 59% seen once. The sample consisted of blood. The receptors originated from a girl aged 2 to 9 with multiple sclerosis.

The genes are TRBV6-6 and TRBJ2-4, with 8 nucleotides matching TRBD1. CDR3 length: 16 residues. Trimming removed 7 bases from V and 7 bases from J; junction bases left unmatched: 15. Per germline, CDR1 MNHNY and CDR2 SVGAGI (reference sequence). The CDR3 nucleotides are TGTGCCAGCACCATCCGCGCCCCGACAGGGGAGAACATTCAGTACTTC. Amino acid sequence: CASTIRAPTGENIQYF.

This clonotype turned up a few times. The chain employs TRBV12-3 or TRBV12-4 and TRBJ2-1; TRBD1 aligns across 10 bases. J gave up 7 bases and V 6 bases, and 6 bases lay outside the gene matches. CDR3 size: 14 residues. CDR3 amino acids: CASRRDRGMNEQFF. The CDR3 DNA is TGTGCCAGCAGACGGGACAGGGGTATGAATGAGCAGTTCTTC.

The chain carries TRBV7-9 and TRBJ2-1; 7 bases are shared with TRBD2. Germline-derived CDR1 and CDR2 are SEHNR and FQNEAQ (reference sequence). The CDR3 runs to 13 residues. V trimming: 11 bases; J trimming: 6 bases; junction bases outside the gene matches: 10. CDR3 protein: CAGRLTSSNEQFF. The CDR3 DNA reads TGTGCCGGCCGCTTGACTAGCAGCAATGAGCAGTTCTTC.

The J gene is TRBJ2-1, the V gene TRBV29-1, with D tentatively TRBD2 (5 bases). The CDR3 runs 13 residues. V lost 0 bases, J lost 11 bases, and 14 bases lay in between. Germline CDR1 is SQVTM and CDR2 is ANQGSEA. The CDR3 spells CSVEDLLGEKQFF. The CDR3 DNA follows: TGCAGCGTTGAAGATCTGCTCGGGGAAAAGCAGTTCTTC.

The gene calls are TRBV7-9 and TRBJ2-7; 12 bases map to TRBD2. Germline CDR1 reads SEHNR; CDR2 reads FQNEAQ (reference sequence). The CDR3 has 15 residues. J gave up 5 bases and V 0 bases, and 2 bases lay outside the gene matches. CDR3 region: CASSLATSGRNEQYF. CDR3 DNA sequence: TGTGCCAGCAGCTTAGCTACTAGCGGGAGGAACGAGCAGTACTTC.

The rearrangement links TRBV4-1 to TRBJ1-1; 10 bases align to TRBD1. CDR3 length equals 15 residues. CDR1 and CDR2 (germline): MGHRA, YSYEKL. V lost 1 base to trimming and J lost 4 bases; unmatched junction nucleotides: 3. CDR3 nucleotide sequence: TGCGCCAGCAGCCAAGCCGGACAGGGGGGCACTGAAGCTTTCTTT. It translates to CASSQAGQGGTEAFF.

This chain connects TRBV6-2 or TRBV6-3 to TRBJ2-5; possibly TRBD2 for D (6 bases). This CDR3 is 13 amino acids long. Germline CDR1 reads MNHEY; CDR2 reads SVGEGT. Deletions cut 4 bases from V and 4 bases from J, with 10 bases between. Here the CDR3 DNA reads TGTGCCAGCAGTTCGGGGGTAACAGAGACCCAGTACTTC. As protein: CASSSGVTETQYF.

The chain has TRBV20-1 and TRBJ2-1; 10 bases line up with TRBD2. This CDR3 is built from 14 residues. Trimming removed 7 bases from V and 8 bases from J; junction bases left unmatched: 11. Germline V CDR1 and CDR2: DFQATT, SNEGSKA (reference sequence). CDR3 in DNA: TGCAGTGTCCTAAAGCGGGGGGGCTTCCATGAGCAGTTCTTC. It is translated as CSVLKRGGFHEQFF.

This CDR3 is CASSYSPRTGNSNQPQHF. The CDR3 DNA reads as TGTGCCAGCAGTTACTCCCCGAGGACGGGAAATAGCAATCAGCCCCAGCATTTT. The chain joins TRBV6-5 to TRBJ1-5, with D uncertain. Trimming took off 0 bases at V and 0 bases at J, with 15 bases between the two ends. CDR1 MNHEY and CDR2 SVGAGI come from the germline V gene. The CDR3 extends over 18 amino acids.

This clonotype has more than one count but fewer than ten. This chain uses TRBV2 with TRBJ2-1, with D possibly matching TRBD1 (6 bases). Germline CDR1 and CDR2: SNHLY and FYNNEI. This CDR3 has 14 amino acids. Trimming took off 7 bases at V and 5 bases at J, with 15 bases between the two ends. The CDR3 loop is CASTVGGQNNEQFF. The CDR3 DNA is TGTGCCAGCACGGTCGGAGGACAGAACAATGAGCAGTTCTTC.

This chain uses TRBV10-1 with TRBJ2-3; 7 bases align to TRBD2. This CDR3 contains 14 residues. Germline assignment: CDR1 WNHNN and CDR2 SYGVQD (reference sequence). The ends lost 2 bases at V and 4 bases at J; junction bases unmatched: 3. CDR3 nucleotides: TGCGCCAGCAGTGAGGGGCGGGAGCCAGATACGCAGTATTTT. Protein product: CASSEGREPDTQYF.

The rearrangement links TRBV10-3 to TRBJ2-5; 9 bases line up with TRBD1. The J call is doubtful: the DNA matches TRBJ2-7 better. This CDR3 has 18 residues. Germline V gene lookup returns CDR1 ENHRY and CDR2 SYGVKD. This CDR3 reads CAISESRGAGQGTYEQYF. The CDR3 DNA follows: TGTGCCATCAGTGAGTCGAGGGGGGCGGGACAGGGAACGTACGAGCAGTACTTC.

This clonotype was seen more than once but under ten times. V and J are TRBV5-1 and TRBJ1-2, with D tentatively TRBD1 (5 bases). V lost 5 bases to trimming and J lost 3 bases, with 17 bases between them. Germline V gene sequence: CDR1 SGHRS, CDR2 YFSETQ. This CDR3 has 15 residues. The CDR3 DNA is TGCGCCAGCAGGCCCGCCGCCAGGGAGGACTATGGCTACACCTTC. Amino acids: CASRPAAREDYGYTF.

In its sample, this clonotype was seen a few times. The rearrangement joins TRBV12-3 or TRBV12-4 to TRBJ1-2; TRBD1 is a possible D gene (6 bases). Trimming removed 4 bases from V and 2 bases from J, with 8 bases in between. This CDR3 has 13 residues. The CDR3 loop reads CASSYRENYGYTF. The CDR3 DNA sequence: TGTGCCAGCAGTTACAGGGAAAACTATGGCTACACCTTC.

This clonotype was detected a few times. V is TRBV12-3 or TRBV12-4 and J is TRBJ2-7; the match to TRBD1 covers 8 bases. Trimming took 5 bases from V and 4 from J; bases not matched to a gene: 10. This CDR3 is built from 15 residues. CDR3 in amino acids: CASSQPRQGKYEQYF. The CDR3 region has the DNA TGTGCCAGCAGTCAACCCAGACAGGGGAAGTACGAGCAGTACTTC.

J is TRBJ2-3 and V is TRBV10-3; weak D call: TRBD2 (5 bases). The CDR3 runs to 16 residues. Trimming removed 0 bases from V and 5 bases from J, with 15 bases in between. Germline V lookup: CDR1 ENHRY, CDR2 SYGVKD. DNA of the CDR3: TGTGCCATCAGTGAGTCTGATGGGGAGCATGTAGATACGCAGTATTTT. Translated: CAISESDGEHVDTQYF.

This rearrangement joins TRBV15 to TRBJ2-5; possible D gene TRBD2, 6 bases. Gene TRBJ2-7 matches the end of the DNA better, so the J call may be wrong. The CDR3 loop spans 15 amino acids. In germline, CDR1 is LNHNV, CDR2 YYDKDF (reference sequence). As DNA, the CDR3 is TGTGCCACCAGCAGGAGGGCGGGACGGAACTACGAGCAGTACTTC. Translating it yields CATSRRAGRNYEQYF.

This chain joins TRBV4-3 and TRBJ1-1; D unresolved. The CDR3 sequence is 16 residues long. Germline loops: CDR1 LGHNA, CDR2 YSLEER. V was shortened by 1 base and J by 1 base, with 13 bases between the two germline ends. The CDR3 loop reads CASSQAEYSTNTEAFF. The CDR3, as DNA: TGCGCCAGCAGCCAAGCGGAGTACTCCACGAACACTGAAGCTTTCTTT.

DNA for the CDR3: TGCAGTGGGGAGGGGGGGCTGACAGATACGCAGTATTTT. This gives the protein CSGEGGLTDTQYF. The chain uses TRBV20-1 and TRBJ2-3; weak D call: TRBD2 (7 bases). Trimming took off 7 bases at V and 3 bases at J, with 14 bases between the two ends. Germline V gene lookup returns CDR1 DFQATT and CDR2 SNEGSKA (reference sequence). The CDR3 is 13 amino acids.

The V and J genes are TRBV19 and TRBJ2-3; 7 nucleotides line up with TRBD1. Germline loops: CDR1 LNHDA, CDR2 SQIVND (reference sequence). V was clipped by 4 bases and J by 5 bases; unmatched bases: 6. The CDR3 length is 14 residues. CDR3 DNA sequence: TGTGCCAGTAGTAGTGCCAGGGGGATAGATACGCAGTATTTT. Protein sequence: CASSSARGIDTQYF.

CDR3: CASSHSEPNLRAFF. DNA for the CDR3: TGCGCCAGCAGCCATTCGGAGCCTAACCTCCGGGCTTTCTTT. The chain links TRBV4-1 to TRBJ1-1; no clear D. From germline, CDR1 is MGHRA and CDR2 YSYEKL. The germline V and J ends were trimmed by 3 bases and 11 bases, with 19 bases remaining between them. The CDR3 spans 14 residues.

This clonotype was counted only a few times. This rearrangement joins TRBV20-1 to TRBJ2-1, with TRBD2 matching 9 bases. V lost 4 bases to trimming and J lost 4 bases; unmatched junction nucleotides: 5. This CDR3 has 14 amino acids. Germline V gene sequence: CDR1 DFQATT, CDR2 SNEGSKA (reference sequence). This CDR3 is CSATRLAVYNEQFF. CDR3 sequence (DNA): TGCAGTGCTACAAGACTAGCGGTATACAATGAGCAGTTCTTC.